The text below deals with one TCR beta chain. The data are from a study of blood T cell repertoires in COVID-19. On the study more broadly: PBMCs, B-cell-depleted T cells, or T cells were the source of the cDNA or gDNA that made up the material.

The study drew participants aged about 18 to 90 years from around 24 US areas. The assay was immunoSEQ multiplex PCR, and TCRdb's table has in-frame clones only and misses some. The data show roughly 250,000 clones, about four fifths seen once. CDR3 length: 12 amino acids. The V end was cut by 3 bases, the J end by 4 bases, with 6 bases between. The germline V gene encodes CDR1 SNHLY and CDR2 FYNNEI. The receptor's source is a woman aged 40-49 years who had been exposed to COVID-19. The chain employs TRBV2 and TRBJ1-2, with D hard to call. The sample was PBMCs or T cells enriched from blood (not recorded which). The CDR3 DNA reads as TGTGCCAGCAGTGAGACGGGCTATGGCTACACCTTC. It encodes CASSETGYGYTF.